The 2 T cell receptor beta chains listed next were all sequenced from one sample in a study of blood T cells in healthy people across ages. It was with a sample-barcoded 5' primer and a J-beta primer mix that a second PCR of roughly 7 to 12 cycles was run. TCRdb fed the 5' RACE reads into MiXCR, producing one record per CDR3 protein. The data show 600,000 to 1,000,000 distinct CDR3 sequences, 58% seen once. Sequencing input: blood. Every receptor here comes from a man aged 25-40 years in good health.

This chain joins TRBV18 and TRBJ2-7; tentative D call: TRBD1 (5 bases). Trimming took 5 bases from V and 0 from J, leaving 11 bases between them. CDR3 length: 14 amino acids. Germline V gene sequence: CDR1 KGHSH, CDR2 LQKENI. The CDR3 DNA sequence: TGTGCCAGCTCAACAGGAACCCTCTCCTACGAGCAGTACTTC. This translates into CASSTGTLSYEQYF.

The rearrangement joins TRBV12-3 or TRBV12-4 to TRBJ2-7; D not resolved. The CDR3 is 13 amino acids. Trimming removed 2 bases at V and 3 bases at J, with 8 bases between. The CDR3 spells CASSLFSNYEQYF. The DNA of the CDR3 is TGTGCCAGCAGTTTATTTTCCAACTACGAGCAGTACTTC.